This section outlines one T cell receptor (beta chain) sequence together with its context. TCR beta was sequenced from blood CD8+ and CD4+ T cells. The V and J ends lost 6 bases and 10 bases respectively, with 16 bases between them. There are 12 residues in the CDR3. CDR1 and CDR2 (germline): SQVTM, ANQGSEA. Random-hexamer reverse transcription was applied to roughly 0.5 to 1 ug RNA. One entry per CDR3 protein results from TCRdb running MiXCR on the immunoSEQ multiplex PCR reads. The sample carries roughly 100,000 distinct CDR3 sequences, just under 95% recorded once. The sample comes from a study of CD8 T cells in Susac syndrome.

This rearrangement joins TRBV29-1 to TRBJ1-5; possibly TRBD1 for D (5 bases). The receptor was isolated from a human donor with Susac syndrome. The sample consisted of CD4+ T cells from PBMCs. CDR3 region: CSVSGTDLPQHF. The CDR3 DNA reads TGCAGCGTCTCCGGGACCGACCTTCCCCAGCATTTT. Combining the CDR3 with reference TRBV29-1 and TRBJ1-5 gives the whole variable domain SAVISQKPSRDICQRGTSLTIQCQVDSQVTMMFWYRQQPGQSLTLIATANQGSEATYESGFVIDKFPISRPNLTFSTLTVSNMSPEDSSIYLCSVSGTDLPQHFGDGTRLSIL.